Given below is one T cell receptor beta chain in context. Its antigen is still unknown. Sequencing was performed with immunoSEQ multiplex PCR; in TCRdb, only in-frame clones are kept and a portion is missing. The sample contains roughly 100,000 clones, roughly nine tenths of which appear only once. This sample is drawn from a study of T cell responses to AZD1222 COVID-19 vaccine. Whole-study findings and limits: With dominance at 160-218 and 743-854, vaccine-associated CD4 TCRs spanned spike.

Germline CDR1 is SGHTA and CDR2 is FQGTGA. This CDR3 comprises 15 residues. V lost 2 bases and J lost 0; bases outside the gene matches: 1. J is TRBJ2-1 and V is TRBV7-3; 7 bases are a match to TRBD2. The sequence was collected from an adult in good health. Specimen: peripheral blood, collected on day 0 of AZD1222 vaccination. The CDR3 loop is CASSLRGVSYNEQFF. CDR3 coding DNA: TGTGCCAGCAGCTTACGGGGGGTCTCCTACAATGAGCAGTTCTTC.